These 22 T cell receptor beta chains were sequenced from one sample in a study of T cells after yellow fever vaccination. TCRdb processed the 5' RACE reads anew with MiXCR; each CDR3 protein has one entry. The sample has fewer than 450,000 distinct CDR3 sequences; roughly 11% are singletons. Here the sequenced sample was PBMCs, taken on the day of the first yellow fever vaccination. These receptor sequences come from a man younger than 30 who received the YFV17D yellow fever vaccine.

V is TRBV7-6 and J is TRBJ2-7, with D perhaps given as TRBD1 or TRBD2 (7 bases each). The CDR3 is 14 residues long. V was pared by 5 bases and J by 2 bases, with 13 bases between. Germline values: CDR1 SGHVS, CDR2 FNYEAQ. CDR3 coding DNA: TGTGCCAGCAGCCAGGGGGGGCGCCCCTACGAGCAGTACTTC. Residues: CASSQGGRPYEQYF.

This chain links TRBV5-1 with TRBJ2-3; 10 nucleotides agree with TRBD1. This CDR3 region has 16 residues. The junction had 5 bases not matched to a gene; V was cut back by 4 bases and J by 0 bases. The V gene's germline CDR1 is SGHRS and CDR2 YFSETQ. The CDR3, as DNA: TGCGCCAGCAGCATGGGACAGGGGCTTAGCACAGATACGCAGTATTTT. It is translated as CASSMGQGLSTDTQYF.

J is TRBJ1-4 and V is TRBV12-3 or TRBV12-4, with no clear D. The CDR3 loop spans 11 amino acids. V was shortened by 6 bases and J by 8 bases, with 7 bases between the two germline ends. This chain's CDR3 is CASRMYEKLFF. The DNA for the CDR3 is TGTGCCAGCAGAATGTACGAAAAACTGTTTTTT.

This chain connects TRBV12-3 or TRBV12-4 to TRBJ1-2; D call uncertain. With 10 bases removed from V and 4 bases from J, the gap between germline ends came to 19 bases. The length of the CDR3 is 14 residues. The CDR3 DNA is TGTGCCATCATGCGGGAAGGCAGAGCCTATGGCTACACCTTC. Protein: CAIMREGRAYGYTF.

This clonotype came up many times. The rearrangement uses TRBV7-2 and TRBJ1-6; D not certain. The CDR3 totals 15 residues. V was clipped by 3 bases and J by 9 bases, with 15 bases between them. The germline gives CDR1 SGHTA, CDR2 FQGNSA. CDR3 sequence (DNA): TGTGCCAGCAGCTTGGGGTCAGTAGTAGTTTCACCCCTCCACTTT. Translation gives CASSLGSVVVSPLHF.

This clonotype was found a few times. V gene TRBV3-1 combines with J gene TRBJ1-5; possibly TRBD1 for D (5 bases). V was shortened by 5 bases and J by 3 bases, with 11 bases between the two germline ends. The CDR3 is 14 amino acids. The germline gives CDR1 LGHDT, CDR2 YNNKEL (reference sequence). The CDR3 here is CASSTGRVNQPQHF. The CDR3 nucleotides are TGTGCCAGCAGCACGGGACGGGTCAATCAGCCCCAGCATTTT.

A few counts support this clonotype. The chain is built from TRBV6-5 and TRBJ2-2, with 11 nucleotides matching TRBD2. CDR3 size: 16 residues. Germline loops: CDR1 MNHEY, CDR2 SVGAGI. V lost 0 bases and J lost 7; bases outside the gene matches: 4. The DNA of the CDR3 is TGTGCCAGCAGTTACTCTAGCGGGGGGGCTGACGGGGAGCTGTTTTTT. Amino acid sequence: CASSYSSGGADGELFF.

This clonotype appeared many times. The CDR3 sequence is CASSGWGNTGELFF. The CDR3 region has the DNA TGCGCCAGCAGCGGTTGGGGTAACACCGGGGAGCTGTTTTTT. The gene calls are TRBV4-1 and TRBJ2-2, with no clear D. V shed 5 bases and J shed 2 bases, with 9 bases lying between them. This CDR3 has 14 residues. Germline V lookup: CDR1 MGHRA, CDR2 YSYEKL.

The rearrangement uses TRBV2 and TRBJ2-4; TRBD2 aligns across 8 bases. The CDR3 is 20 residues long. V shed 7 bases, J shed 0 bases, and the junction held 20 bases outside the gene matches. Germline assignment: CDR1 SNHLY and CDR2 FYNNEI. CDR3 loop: CASKERWAGGQRLAKNIQYF. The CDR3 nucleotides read TGTGCCAGCAAGGAGCGCTGGGCGGGGGGACAACGGCTAGCCAAAAACATTCAGTACTTC.

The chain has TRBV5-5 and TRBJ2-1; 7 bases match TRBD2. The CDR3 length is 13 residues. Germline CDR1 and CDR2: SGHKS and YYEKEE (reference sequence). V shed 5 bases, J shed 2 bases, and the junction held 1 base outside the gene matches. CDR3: CASRSGTYNEQFF. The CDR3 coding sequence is TGTGCCAGCAGAAGCGGGACCTACAATGAGCAGTTCTTC. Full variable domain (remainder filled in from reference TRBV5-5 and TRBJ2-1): DAGVTQSPTHLIKTRGQQVTLRCSPISGHKSVSWYQQVLGQGPQFIFQYYEKEERGRGNFPDRFSARQFPNYSSELNVNALLLGDSALYLCASRSGTYNEQFFGPGTRLTVL.

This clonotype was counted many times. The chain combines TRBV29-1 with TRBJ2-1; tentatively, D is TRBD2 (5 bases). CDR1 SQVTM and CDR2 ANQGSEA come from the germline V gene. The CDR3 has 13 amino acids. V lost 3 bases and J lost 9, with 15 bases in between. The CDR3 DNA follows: TGCAGCGTTGAGGCCGGGGTCGTCTTTGAGCAGTTCTTC. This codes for CSVEAGVVFEQFF.

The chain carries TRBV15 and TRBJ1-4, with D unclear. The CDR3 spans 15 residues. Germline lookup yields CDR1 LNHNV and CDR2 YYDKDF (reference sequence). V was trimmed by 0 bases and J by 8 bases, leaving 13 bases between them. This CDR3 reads CATSRDQPGSEKLFF. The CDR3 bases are TGTGCCACCAGCAGAGATCAACCGGGCAGCGAAAAACTGTTTTTT. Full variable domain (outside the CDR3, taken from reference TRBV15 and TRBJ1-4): DAMVIQNPRYQVTQFGKPVTLSCSQTLNHNVMYWYQQKSSQAPKLLFHYYDKDFNNEADTPDNFQSRRPNTSFCFLDIRSPGLGDTAMYLCATSRDQPGSEKLFFGSGTQLSVL.

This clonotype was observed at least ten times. This CDR3 is CASSPEGNQPQHF. CDR3 nucleotides: TGTGCCAGCAGCCCCGAGGGAAATCAGCCCCAGCATTTT. This chain uses TRBV18 with TRBJ1-5; D remains ambiguous. Trimming stripped 8 bases from V and 4 bases from J, with 12 bases between. CDR1 is KGHSH and CDR2 is LQKENI in the germline V gene. The CDR3 runs 13 residues.

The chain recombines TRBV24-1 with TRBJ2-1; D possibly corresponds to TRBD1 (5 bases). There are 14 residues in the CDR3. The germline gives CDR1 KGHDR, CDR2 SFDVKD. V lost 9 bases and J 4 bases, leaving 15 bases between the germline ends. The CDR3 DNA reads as TGTGCCACCGCCCCGAGCAGGGATTACAATGAGCAGTTCTTC. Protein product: CATAPSRDYNEQFF.

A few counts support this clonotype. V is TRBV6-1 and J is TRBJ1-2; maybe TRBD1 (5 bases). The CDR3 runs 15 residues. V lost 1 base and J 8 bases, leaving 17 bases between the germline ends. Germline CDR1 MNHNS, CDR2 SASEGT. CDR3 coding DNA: TGTGCCAGCAGTGAAGATGGCAGGGCCCTTAGAGGCTACACCTTC. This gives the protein CASSEDGRALRGYTF.

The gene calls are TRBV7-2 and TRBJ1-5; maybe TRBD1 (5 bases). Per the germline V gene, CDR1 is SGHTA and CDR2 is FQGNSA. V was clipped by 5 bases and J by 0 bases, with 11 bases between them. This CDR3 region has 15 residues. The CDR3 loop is CASSPGPYSNQPQHF. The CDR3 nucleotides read TGTGCCAGCAGCCCGGGACCTTATAGCAATCAGCCCCAGCATTTT.

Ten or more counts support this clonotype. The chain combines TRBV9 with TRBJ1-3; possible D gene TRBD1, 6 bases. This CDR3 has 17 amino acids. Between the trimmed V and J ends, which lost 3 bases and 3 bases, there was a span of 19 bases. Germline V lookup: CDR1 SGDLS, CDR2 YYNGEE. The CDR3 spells CASSEGGGRDIGNTIYF. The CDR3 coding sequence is TGTGCCAGCAGCGAAGGGGGGGGACGCGATATTGGAAACACCATATATTTT.

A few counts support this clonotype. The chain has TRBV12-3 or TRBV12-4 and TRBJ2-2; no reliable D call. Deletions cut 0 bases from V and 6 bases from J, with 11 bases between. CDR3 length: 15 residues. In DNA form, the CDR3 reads TGTGCCAGCAGTTTAGCGCTTGGATTTGCCGGGGAGCTGTTTTTT. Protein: CASSLALGFAGELFF.

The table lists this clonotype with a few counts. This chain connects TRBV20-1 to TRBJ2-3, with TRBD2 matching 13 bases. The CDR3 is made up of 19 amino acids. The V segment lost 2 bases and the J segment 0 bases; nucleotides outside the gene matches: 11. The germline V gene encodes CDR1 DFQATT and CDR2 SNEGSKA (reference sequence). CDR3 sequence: CSARSGTSGAVRSTDTQYF. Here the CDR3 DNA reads TGCAGTGCTAGATCCGGGACTAGCGGGGCCGTGAGGAGCACAGATACGCAGTATTTT.

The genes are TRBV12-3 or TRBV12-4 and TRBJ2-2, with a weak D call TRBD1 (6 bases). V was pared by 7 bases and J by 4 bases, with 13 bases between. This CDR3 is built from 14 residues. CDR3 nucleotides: TGTGCCAGCACCCCGCAGGGGACCACCGGGGAGCTGTTTTTT. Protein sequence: CASTPQGTTGELFF.

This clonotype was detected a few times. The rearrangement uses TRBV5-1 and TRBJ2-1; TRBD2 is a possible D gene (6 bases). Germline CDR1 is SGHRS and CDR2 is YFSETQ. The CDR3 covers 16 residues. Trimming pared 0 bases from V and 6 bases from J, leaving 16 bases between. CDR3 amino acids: CASSLVHQGGGNEQFF. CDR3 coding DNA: TGCGCCAGCAGCTTGGTCCACCAGGGAGGCGGCAATGAGCAGTTCTTC.

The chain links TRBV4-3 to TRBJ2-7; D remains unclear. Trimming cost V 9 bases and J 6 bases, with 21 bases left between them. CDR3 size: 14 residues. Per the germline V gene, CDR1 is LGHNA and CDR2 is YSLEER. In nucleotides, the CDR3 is TGCGCCAGGGCCGACCTTAAACGAGCCCGCGAGCAGTACGTC. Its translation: CARADLKRAREQYV.